This passage covers 10 T cell receptor beta chains from one sample sequenced in a study. From the 5' RACE reads, TCRdb called clonotypes with MiXCR, one entry per CDR3 protein. The data show fewer than 60,000 distinct CDR3 sequences, 28% seen once. Sequencing was done on a sample of naive CD4+ T cells sorted from blood. The subset: naive CD4+ T cells, CD4+CD45RA+CD25-. The receptors originated from a female donor with breast cancer.

This clonotype was found a few times. The chain recombines TRBV11-3 with TRBJ2-1, with D uncertain. This CDR3 contains 13 residues. Germline values: CDR1 SGHNT, CDR2 YENEEA. V was cut by 3 bases and J by 2 bases, with 5 bases left in between. The CDR3 DNA reads TGTGCCAGCAGCTTCCGGACCTACAATGAGCAGTTCTTC. Amino acid sequence: CASSFRTYNEQFF.

The V call is TRBV2, the J call TRBJ2-5; D remains unclear. This CDR3 is built from 13 residues. Germline V gene sequence: CDR1 SNHLY, CDR2 FYNNEI. Between the trimmed V and J ends, which lost 3 bases and 7 bases, there was a span of 12 bases. Here the CDR3 DNA reads TGTGCCAGCAGTGATCTAGTGGACGGGACCCAGTACTTC. This encodes CASSDLVDGTQYF.

A few counts support this clonotype. V usage is TRBV2 and J usage is TRBJ2-1; D gene ambiguous. Germline CDR1 is SNHLY and CDR2 is FYNNEI. V shed 6 bases and J shed 5 bases, with 8 bases lying between them. The CDR3 is made up of 12 amino acids. CDR3 residues: CASRVSNNEQFF. Written as DNA, the CDR3 is TGTGCCAGCAGGGTCTCTAACAATGAGCAGTTCTTC.

This chain connects TRBV9 to TRBJ2-4; 8 bases match TRBD1. Trimming took 1 base from V and 8 from J; bases not matched to a gene: 5. This CDR3 has 14 residues. CDR1 is SGDLS and CDR2 is YYNGEE in the germline V gene. CDR3 protein: CASSVSTGEHIQYF. The CDR3 bases are TGTGCCAGCAGCGTATCGACAGGGGAACACATTCAGTACTTC.

This CDR3 is CASSPRVAGYGETQYF. CDR3 in DNA: TGTGCCAGCAGCCCACGGGTAGCGGGGTACGGGGAGACCCAGTACTTC. The rearrangement uses TRBV7-3 and TRBJ2-5; TRBD2 matches at 8 bases. With 5 bases clipped from V and 5 bases from J, the junction kept 13 bases outside the gene matches. This CDR3 has 16 residues. Germline CDR1 is SGHTA and CDR2 is FQGTGA. The complete variable domain, with remaining parts taken from reference TRBV7-3 and TRBJ2-5, reads GAGVSQTPSNKVTEKGKYVELRCDPISGHTALYWYRQSLGQGPEFLIYFQGTGAADDSGLPNDRFFAVRPEGSVSTLKIQRTERGDSAVYLCASSPRVAGYGETQYFGPGTRLLVL.

This chain uses TRBV7-3 with TRBJ2-1; TRBD2 matches at 8 bases. V shed 2 bases, J shed 0 bases, and the junction held 6 bases outside the gene matches. Germline CDR1 is SGHTA and CDR2 is FQGTGA. The CDR3 extends over 17 amino acids. Here the CDR3 DNA reads TGTGCCAGCAGCTTAGGGGAGCGGGGGAGCTCCTACAATGAGCAGTTCTTC. Encoded protein: CASSLGERGSSYNEQFF.

The sample holds many counts of this clonotype. The chain is built from TRBV4-1 and TRBJ2-4; D perhaps matches TRBD1 (6 bases). Trimming left V 4 bases short and J 6 bases short, with 16 bases between. Germline CDR1 MGHRA, CDR2 YSYEKL. This CDR3 has 15 amino acids. CDR3 sequence: CASSRAEAGANIQYF. The CDR3 coding sequence is TGCGCCAGCAGCCGCGCCGAGGCAGGGGCAAACATTCAGTACTTC.

This clonotype was seen a handful of times. The genes are TRBV4-2 and TRBJ1-3; maybe TRBD1 (5 bases). Trimming took 1 base from V and 2 from J, leaving 9 bases between them. Germline CDR1 reads LGHNA; CDR2 reads YNFKEQ. The CDR3 loop spans 15 amino acids. Here the CDR3 reads CASSQVGGTGNTIYF. The CDR3 nucleotides read TGTGCCAGCAGCCAAGTTGGGGGTACTGGAAACACCATATATTTT.

The chain recombines TRBV20-1 with TRBJ2-1; 11 positions agree with TRBD2. The CDR3 is 16 amino acids. CDR1 and CDR2 (germline): DFQATT, SNEGSKA (reference sequence). J gave up 4 bases and V 3 bases, and 8 bases lay outside the gene matches. The CDR3 here is CSASSPGLAGYNEQFF. The CDR3 DNA sequence: TGCAGTGCTAGTTCCCCTGGACTAGCGGGTTACAATGAGCAGTTCTTC.

This clonotype has only a few counts. The V and J genes are TRBV7-2 and TRBJ1-3; TRBD1 agrees at 11 bases. The CDR3 covers 13 residues. Germline V gene sequence: CDR1 SGHTA, CDR2 FQGNSA. With 5 bases clipped from V and 8 bases from J, the junction kept 2 bases outside the gene matches. The CDR3 is CASSRDRGYTIYF. The CDR3 bases are TGTGCCAGCAGCCGGGACAGGGGGTACACCATATATTTT.